The 8 T cell receptor beta chains presented below share a single source sample, sequenced in a study of human T cells and chemical hapten exposure. Stated time point: patch test 1, 2 weeks after DPC sensitization. Treatment: therapeutic diphenylcyclopropenone sensitization with weekly scalp DPC. TCRdb re-called the RACE reads through MiXCR, storing one row per CDR3 protein. The sample lists roughly 120,000 distinct CDR3 sequences, approximately 15% occurring once. The source was whole blood, collected in connection with sensitization to the hapten diphenylcyclopropenone (DPC). These TCRs come from a man between 18 and 35 years old with alopecia areata. Some clones in this sample may be carry-over from other donors' samples.

This clonotype was detected a few times. The chain uses TRBV7-9 and TRBJ2-2; TRBD1 agrees at 9 bases. Germline CDR1 reads SEHNR; CDR2 reads FQNEAQ (reference sequence). There are 16 residues in the CDR3. Germline trimming cut 5 bases from V and 7 bases from J; bases unmatched to any gene: 11. CDR3 in amino acids: CASSPTGTGIIGELFF. In DNA, the CDR3 is TGTGCCAGCAGCCCGACCGGGACAGGGATCATCGGGGAGCTGTTTTTT.

The CDR3 is CASSLTRAASTDTQYF. The CDR3 coding sequence is TGTGCCAGCAGCCTCACCCGGGCTGCAAGCACAGATACGCAGTATTTT. The V call is TRBV5-4, the J call TRBJ2-3; D is unclear. Trimming pared 4 bases from V and 0 bases from J, leaving 15 bases between. This CDR3 has 16 amino acids. CDR1 is SGHNT, CDR2 YYREEE, per germline (reference sequence).

This clonotype was seen a handful of times. This sequence joins TRBV7-2 and TRBJ1-6; 7 bases align to TRBD1. This CDR3 is built from 14 residues. The trim removed 5 bases at V and 10 bases at J, leaving 8 bases unmatched. Germline V lookup: CDR1 SGHTA, CDR2 FQGNSA. CDR3 loop: CASSPDREWSPLHF. Here the CDR3 DNA reads TGTGCCAGCAGCCCCGACAGGGAATGGTCACCCCTCCACTTT.

A few counts support this clonotype. This chain uses TRBV4-3 with TRBJ2-1; D gene ambiguous. V lost 0 bases and J lost 12, with 12 bases in between. CDR1 is LGHNA, CDR2 YSLEER, per germline. The CDR3 is 13 amino acids. CDR3 DNA: TGCGCCAGCAGCCAAGATCGGGCCCAAGGGCAGTTCTTC. Translated, it gives CASSQDRAQGQFF.

This clonotype turned up a few times. This chain uses TRBV20-1 with TRBJ1-3; TRBD1 agrees at 9 bases. From germline, CDR1 is DFQATT and CDR2 SNEGSKA (reference sequence). The CDR3 covers 15 residues. J was trimmed by 6 bases and V by 5 bases; bases with no gene match: 11. This CDR3 reads CSAETPGQGENTIYF. The CDR3 DNA is TGCAGTGCTGAGACGCCGGGACAGGGTGAAAACACCATATATTTT.

This clonotype occurred a few times. V and J are TRBV7-9 and TRBJ2-7, with 7 bases that match TRBD1. The V gene end was trimmed by 3 bases and the J gene end by 3 bases; junction bases not matched to a gene: 2. The germline CDR1 and CDR2 sequences are SEHNR and FQNEAQ (reference sequence). The CDR3 has 13 amino acids. The CDR3 sequence is CASSFGTVYEQYV. DNA for the CDR3: TGTGCCAGCAGCTTCGGGACAGTCTACGAGCAGTACGTC.

The table lists this clonotype with many counts. The chain is built from TRBV6-2 or TRBV6-3 and TRBJ1-1, with unresolved D. Germline CDR1 reads MNHEY; CDR2 reads SVGEGT. Trimming cost V 4 bases and J 1 base, with 7 bases left between them. The CDR3 is made up of 13 amino acids. This chain's CDR3 is CASSSQANTEAFF. CDR3 DNA sequence: TGTGCCAGCAGTTCTCAGGCGAACACTGAAGCTTTCTTT.

This clonotype appeared many times. V and J are TRBV27 and TRBJ1-1; D is unclear. There are 13 residues in the CDR3. Per germline, CDR1 MNHEY and CDR2 SMNVEV (reference sequence). Trimming shortened V by 6 bases and J by 1 base, and 9 bases separated the two germline ends. The CDR3: CASRSLGNTEAFF. DNA of the CDR3: TGTGCCAGCAGATCGTTGGGGAACACTGAAGCTTTCTTT.